Sequencing of this T cell receptor beta chain was carried out in a study of T-cell reconstitution after alpha-beta-depleted transplantation in children. The germline gives CDR1 DFQATT, CDR2 SNEGSKA (reference sequence). This CDR3 is built from 14 residues. The V segment lost 6 bases and the J segment 2 bases; nucleotides outside the gene matches: 9. Unique molecular identifiers were used in preparing the TCRbeta library. MiXCR, applied by TCRdb to the PCR reads, yields one record per CDR3 protein. The table has some 530,000 distinct CDR3 sequences, around 13% seen once; the top ten hold more than 5.5%.

This sample comprised PBMCs from the stem cell graft donor, obtained from the stem cell graft. The chain couples TRBV20-1 to TRBJ1-2, with 7 bases that match TRBD1. The TCR comes from a human donor who donated a stem cell graft to a child with combined immunodeficiency. CDR3 sequence: CSAEADRFNYGYTF. The DNA of the CDR3 is TGCAGTGCCGAGGCGGACAGGTTCAACTATGGCTACACCTTC.